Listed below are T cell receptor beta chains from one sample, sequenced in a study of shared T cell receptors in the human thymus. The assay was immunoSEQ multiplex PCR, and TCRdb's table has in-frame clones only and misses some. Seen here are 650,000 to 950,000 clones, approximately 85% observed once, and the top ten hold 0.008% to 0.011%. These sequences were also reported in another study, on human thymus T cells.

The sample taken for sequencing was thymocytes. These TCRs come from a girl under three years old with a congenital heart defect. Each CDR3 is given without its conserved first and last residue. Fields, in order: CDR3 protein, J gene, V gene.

CDR3aa: SVGQNNQPQH; j_gene: TRBJ1-5; v_gene: TRBV29-1
CDR3aa: ASSILADNQEKSTGELF; j_gene: TRBJ2-2; v_gene: TRBV19
CDR3aa: ASSPDSYPYEQY; j_gene: TRBJ2-7; v_gene: TRBV7-3
CDR3aa: ASSSPGGGYT; j_gene: TRBJ1-2; v_gene: TRBV27
CDR3aa: ASSSDRLNTEAF; j_gene: TRBJ1-1; v_gene: TRBV7-9
CDR3aa: ASSFVGGQQNTEAF; j_gene: TRBJ1-1; v_gene: TRBV7-2
CDR3aa: ASSKASGGAYEQY; j_gene: TRBJ2-7; v_gene: TRBV7-9
CDR3aa: ASSLSPTGGGYGYT; j_gene: TRBJ1-2; v_gene: TRBV27
CDR3aa: ASGPVEGSYNEQF; j_gene: TRBJ2-1; v_gene: TRBV5-1
CDR3aa: ASSLGPTVNTEAF; j_gene: TRBJ1-1; v_gene: TRBV7-3
CDR3aa: ASSLDPHSPRTGGGDTQY; j_gene: TRBJ2-3; v_gene: TRBV13
CDR3aa: ASSHRYREQETQY; j_gene: TRBJ2-5; v_gene: TRBV14
CDR3aa: ASSFSGVRENTIY; j_gene: TRBJ1-3; v_gene: TRBV28
CDR3aa: ASSLRDDLEEQY; j_gene: TRBJ2-7; v_gene: TRBV5-1
CDR3aa: ASSKERDTGELF; j_gene: TRBJ2-2; v_gene: TRBV21-1
CDR3aa: ASSPVDRSGGARQETQY; j_gene: TRBJ2-5; v_gene: TRBV18
CDR3aa: ASSKTQHGNTIY; j_gene: TRBJ1-3; v_gene: TRBV7-9
CDR3aa: ASSFRQDRAGSNQPQH; j_gene: TRBJ1-5; v_gene: TRBV28
CDR3aa: ASSAQPPGTGGYHEQF; j_gene: TRBJ2-1; v_gene: TRBV25-1
CDR3aa: ASSEVTGQERQPQH; j_gene: TRBJ1-5; v_gene: TRBV2
CDR3aa: ASSLKGSNTEAF; j_gene: TRBJ1-1; v_gene: TRBV5-5
CDR3aa: ASPAGGGKDTQY; j_gene: TRBJ2-3; v_gene: TRBV5-1
CDR3aa: ASSYATGYEQY; j_gene: TRBJ2-7; v_gene: TRBV6-5
CDR3aa: ASSFPRRGGRETQY; j_gene: TRBJ2-5; v_gene: TRBV7-2
CDR3aa: ASSYLQVPNYGYT; j_gene: TRBJ1-2; v_gene: TRBV6-5
CDR3aa: ASSRKDRGNTYEQY; j_gene: TRBJ2-7; v_gene: TRBV5-1
CDR3aa: ATSRESRGSNQPQH; j_gene: TRBJ1-5; v_gene: TRBV15
CDR3aa: ASSMDPGGLGGYT; j_gene: TRBJ1-2; v_gene: TRBV19
CDR3aa: ASSLGGGLYGYT; j_gene: TRBJ1-2; v_gene: TRBV27
CDR3aa: ASGPHGTGGRGPSLDTEAF; j_gene: TRBJ1-1; v_gene: TRBV12-5
CDR3aa: ASRFPGTNNEQF; j_gene: TRBJ2-1; v_gene: TRBV19
CDR3aa: ASRNWTSGSYNEQF; j_gene: TRBJ2-1; v_gene: TRBV25-1
CDR3aa: ASSMGAQNEQF; j_gene: TRBJ2-1; v_gene: TRBV5-1
CDR3aa: ASSRTTSPGNTIY; j_gene: TRBJ1-3; v_gene: TRBV6-5
CDR3aa: ASTRTGGFGTEAF; j_gene: TRBJ1-1; v_gene: TRBV9
CDR3aa: ASREQGAENNEQF; j_gene: TRBJ2-1; v_gene: TRBV6-1
CDR3aa: ASSAAGTSNNSYEQY; j_gene: TRBJ2-7; v_gene: TRBV5-6
CDR3aa: ASSLGGVTEAF; j_gene: TRBJ1-1; v_gene: TRBV5-5
CDR3aa: ASSPPLGEGPLEPQH; j_gene: TRBJ1-5; v_gene: TRBV4-1
CDR3aa: ASSQVRDTEAF; j_gene: TRBJ1-1; v_gene: TRBV4-1
CDR3aa: SASGREAF; j_gene: TRBJ1-1; v_gene: TRBV20-1
CDR3aa: ASSEDSENRNSPLH; j_gene: TRBJ1-6; v_gene: TRBV5-1
CDR3aa: AISEDGTGENSPLH; j_gene: TRBJ1-6; v_gene: TRBV10-3
CDR3aa: ASSLGLAGLNEQF; j_gene: TRBJ2-1; v_gene: TRBV5-5
CDR3aa: ASSLRGQGIYEQY; j_gene: TRBJ2-7; v_gene: TRBV28
CDR3aa: ASSHGAAENTEAF; j_gene: TRBJ1-1; v_gene: TRBV4-1
CDR3aa: ASSPGLVSSTDTQY; j_gene: TRBJ2-3; v_gene: TRBV27
CDR3aa: ASSPREGEKLF; j_gene: TRBJ1-4; v_gene: TRBV4-3
CDR3aa: ASKAGSPVEYTEAF; j_gene: TRBJ1-1; v_gene: TRBV18